Given below is one TCR beta chain in context. The antigen remains undetermined. Prepared libraries of TCR beta cDNA carried unique molecular identifiers. TCRdb passed the PCR reads through MiXCR, listing each CDR3 protein once. This table has some 690,000 distinct CDR3 sequences, 59% appearing once. The record originates from a study of post-analysis software for immune sequencing data. V was clipped by 8 bases and J by 2 bases, with 14 bases between them. CDR1 is MNHEY, CDR2 SVGAGI, per germline. The CDR3 is made up of 14 amino acids. Study findings and constraints: About five TRBV segments appeared more often in patients than in controls, and TRBV5-6, TRBV5-1 and TRBV20-1 were among these. Same-batch samples co-clustered strongly by F measure.

The sample comprised blood. The chain carries TRBV6-5 and TRBJ2-3; weak D call: TRBD1 (6 bases). The clonotype originates from a girl aged 2 to 9 with multiple sclerosis. The CDR3, as DNA: TGTGCCAGCGGACTCCGGGACAACACAGATACGCAGTATTTT. Translated, it gives CASGLRDNTDTQYF.